The 17 T cell receptor beta chains in this list originate from one sample, sequenced in a study of blood T cells in healthy people across ages. Primers used in a second PCR of about 7 to 12 cycles were a sample-barcoded 5' primer and a J-beta primer mix. One entry per CDR3 protein, called by TCRdb with MiXCR from the 5' RACE reads. The sample shows 550,000 to 750,000 distinct CDR3 sequences, about 21% of them seen only once. Sequenced material: blood. These receptors all stem from a man between 70 and 80 years old in good health.

This clonotype was counted ten times or more. The chain carries TRBV28 and TRBJ1-3, with unresolved D. The V end lost 2 bases, the J end lost 3 bases, and 5 bases lay between the germline ends. Per the germline V gene, CDR1 is MDHEN and CDR2 is SYDVKM. The CDR3 extends over 13 amino acids. The CDR3 DNA reads TGTGCCAGCAGTTTAACGGGTGGAAACACCATATATTTT. This encodes CASSLTGGNTIYF. Filled out from reference TRBV28 and TRBJ1-3, the complete variable domain reads DVKVTQSSRYLVKRTGEKVFLECVQDMDHENMFWYRQDPGLGLRLIYFSYDVKMKEKGDIPEGYSVSREKKERFSLILESASTNQTSMYLCASSLTGGNTIYFGEGSWLTVV.

The chain couples TRBV2 to TRBJ2-3; 14 bases are shared with TRBD2. The CDR3 spans 15 residues. J gave up 10 bases and V 6 bases, and 9 bases lay outside the gene matches. Per the germline V gene, CDR1 is SNHLY and CDR2 is FYNNEI. Here the CDR3 DNA reads TGTGCCAGCAGCGCCGGGACTAGCGGGAGCCTCTCGCAGTATTTT. Translated: CASSAGTSGSLSQYF.

This chain joins TRBV30 and TRBJ1-5; TRBD1 aligns across 7 bases. The CDR3 contains 13 residues. V lost 5 bases, J lost 7 bases, and 8 bases stayed unmatched. CDR1 is GTSNPN and CDR2 is SVGIG in the germline V gene (reference sequence). CDR3 sequence reads: CAWRDDRDQPQHF. The CDR3 coding sequence is TGTGCCTGGCGTGATGACAGGGACCAGCCCCAGCATTTT.

This clonotype was detected only a few times. CDR3 sequence: CASSSYCEQYF. The CDR3 DNA reads TGTGCCAGCAGTTCCTACTGCGAGCAGTACTTC. V and J are TRBV12-3 or TRBV12-4 and TRBJ2-7; D not resolved. The CDR3 contains 11 residues. V lost 4 bases and J lost 6, with 7 bases in between.

This clonotype has a handful of counts. The rearrangement joins TRBV20-1 to TRBJ2-1; 12 nucleotides agree with TRBD2. The junction had 20 bases not matched to a gene; V was cut back by 6 bases and J by 14 bases. This CDR3 has 16 amino acids. Looked up from germline, CDR1 is DFQATT and CDR2 is SNEGSKA (reference sequence). The CDR3 region is CSATGAIGRTSGNEFF. The CDR3 DNA sequence: TGCAGTGCGACAGGGGCTATCGGCCGGACTAGCGGGAATGAGTTCTTC.

V is TRBV30 and J is TRBJ1-1, with no clear D. Germline CDR1 is GTSNPN and CDR2 is SVGIG (reference sequence). The CDR3 covers 13 residues. The V gene lost 3 bases and the J gene lost 3 bases, with 11 bases spanning the gap. CDR3 bases: TGTGCCTGGAGGGACCGCTCTGACACTGAAGCTTTCTTT. Its translation: CAWRDRSDTEAFF.

This clonotype was detected only a few times. This sequence joins TRBV4-1 and TRBJ2-5, with D hard to call. The end of the DNA aligns better with TRBJ2-1, so the J call may be wrong. The CDR3 covers 15 residues. Germline loops: CDR1 MGHRA, CDR2 YSYEKL. The CDR3 coding sequence is TGCGCCAGCAGCCAAGGTTCAGTCCCCAACGATGAGCAGTTCTTC. This gives the protein CASSQGSVPNDEQFF.

The chain recombines TRBV28 with TRBJ2-2; D is possibly TRBD2 (5 bases). The germline V gene encodes CDR1 MDHEN and CDR2 SYDVKM. This CDR3 spans 15 amino acids. V was trimmed by 0 bases and J by 4 bases, leaving 9 bases between them. The chain's CDR3 is CASSLWQAGTGELFF. In nucleotides, the CDR3 is TGTGCCAGCAGTTTATGGCAGGCGGGCACCGGGGAGCTGTTTTTT.

Many counts were recorded for this clonotype. The chain carries TRBV5-1 and TRBJ2-3; unclear D gene. Trimming pared 0 bases from V and 1 base from J, leaving 3 bases between. Germline V lookup: CDR1 SGHRS, CDR2 YFSETQ. The CDR3 extends over 13 amino acids. The CDR3 region is CASSLDGTDTQYF. The CDR3 DNA is TGCGCCAGCAGCTTGGATGGCACAGATACGCAGTATTTT.

This chain connects TRBV20-1 to TRBJ1-5; TRBD1 might be the D (6 bases). This CDR3 contains 15 residues. The germline V gene encodes CDR1 DFQATT and CDR2 SNEGSKA (reference sequence). The germline V and J ends were trimmed by 4 bases and 0 bases, with 13 bases remaining between them. The CDR3 spells CSAIRGDYSNQPQHF. The CDR3 DNA sequence: TGCAGTGCTATAAGGGGGGATTATAGCAATCAGCCCCAGCATTTT.

The sample holds a few counts of this clonotype. This chain uses TRBV9 with TRBJ2-1; D is unclear. The CDR3 has 17 amino acids. V was shortened by 0 bases and J by 0 bases, with 13 bases between the two germline ends. CDR1 is SGDLS, CDR2 YYNGEE, per germline. The CDR3 DNA is TGTGCCAGCAGCGTAGAAGGAGAGACCTACTCCTACAATGAGCAGTTCTTC. Residues: CASSVEGETYSYNEQFF.

This sequence joins TRBV20-1 and TRBJ2-7; the D gene is possibly TRBD2 (6 bases). The CDR3 covers 14 residues. Germline V lookup: CDR1 DFQATT, CDR2 SNEGSKA (reference sequence). V lost 1 base and J lost 5, with 15 bases in between. The CDR3 coding sequence is TGCAGTGCTAGAGTTAATAGGCCGGGGGACGAGCAGTACTTC. Protein product: CSARVNRPGDEQYF.

This sequence joins TRBV6-5 and TRBJ2-7, with D uncertain. Germline CDR1 MNHEY, CDR2 SVGAGI. This CDR3 is built from 14 residues. V lost 5 bases and J 7 bases, leaving 18 bases between the germline ends. The CDR3 loop reads CASSPSWREIEQYF. DNA for the CDR3: TGTGCCAGCAGTCCTTCATGGCGAGAGATAGAGCAGTACTTC.

The chain couples TRBV20-1 to TRBJ2-3; TRBD2 aligns across 9 bases. CDR3 size: 14 residues. With 4 bases clipped from V and 4 bases from J, the junction kept 6 bases outside the gene matches. From germline, CDR1 is DFQATT and CDR2 SNEGSKA (reference sequence). Here the CDR3 DNA reads TGCAGTGCTACGAGCGGGAGGAGGGCAGATACGCAGTATTTT. Residues: CSATSGRRADTQYF.

This clonotype was observed a handful of times. The J gene is TRBJ2-7, the V gene TRBV14; D is perhaps TRBD1 (8 bases). V dropped 1 base and J dropped 2 bases, with 12 bases sitting between them. This CDR3 comprises 15 residues. Germline V gene data show CDR1 as SGHDN and CDR2 as FVKESK. The CDR3 spells CASSQGTGRAYEQYF. The CDR3 DNA is TGTGCCAGCAGCCAAGGGACAGGGAGGGCCTACGAGCAGTACTTC.

This clonotype was counted many times. This chain links TRBV7-2 with TRBJ2-1; 8 bases fit TRBD1. V trimming: 4 bases; J trimming: 2 bases; junction bases outside the gene matches: 1. The CDR3 is made up of 14 amino acids. Germline lookup yields CDR1 SGHTA and CDR2 FQGNSA. The CDR3 sequence: CASSSQGAYNEQFF. For the CDR3, the DNA is TGTGCCAGCAGCTCACAGGGGGCCTACAATGAGCAGTTCTTC. Together with reference TRBV7-2 and TRBJ2-1, the CDR3 gives the full variable domain: GAGVSQSPSNKVTEKGKDVELRCDPISGHTALYWYRQSLGQGLEFLIYFQGNSAPDKSGLPSDRFSAERTGGSVSTLTIQRTQQEDSAVYLCASSSQGAYNEQFFGPGTRLTVL.

The V call is TRBV29-1, the J call TRBJ1-2; a possible D gene is TRBD1 (5 bases). Looked up from germline, CDR1 is SQVTM and CDR2 is ANQGSEA. The CDR3 is 16 residues long. With 0 bases removed from V and 4 bases from J, the gap between germline ends came to 18 bases. The CDR3 DNA is TGCAGCGTTGAAGATCTGGGGCGAGGATTGGGCTATGGCTACACCTTC. Encoded protein: CSVEDLGRGLGYGYTF.